This TCR beta chain originates from a study of T cells expressing NK-cell markers. For the study at large: The authors derived TCR beta repertoires from sorted CD3+CD56+NKG2C+, CD3+CD56+NKG2C- and CD3+CD56-NKG2C+ T cells. One of the eight sequenced donors was seronegative, whereas the other seven were HCMV-seropositive. Study-level results: Dominance of the CD3+CD56-NKG2C+ fraction by these clonotypes also held in several donors.

TCRdb re-called the 5' RACE reads, yielding one record per CDR3 amino acid sequence without DNA. This sample contains around 280,000 distinct CDR3 sequences. In the case of this clonotype: Its target is unknown.

Germline V gene sequence: CDR1 LNHDA, CDR2 SQIVND (reference sequence). This CDR3 contains 13 residues. The TCR was taken from a man aged 18 to 29 in good health. This chain uses TRBV19 with TRBJ2-7; TCRdb calls TRBD1, which cannot be checked without DNA. What was sequenced was blood T cells: a sorted CD56 or NKG2C T cell subset, CD4+ or CD8+ T cells, or bulk PBMC T cells (not recorded which). This CDR3 reads CASSASEGSMQYF.